This T cell receptor beta chain is from a study of PD-1 blockade in classical Hodgkin lymphoma. The V end lost 5 bases, the J end lost 3 bases, and 2 bases lay between the germline ends. The CDR3 runs to 10 residues. CDR1 MNHNS and CDR2 SASEGT come from the germline V gene. The data were produced by immunoSEQ multiplex PCR, yet TCRdb's version contains in-frame clones alone and is incomplete. The sample carries 46,000 or so clones, approximately 78% recorded once. Noted time point: cycle 4 day 1 (C4D1), after less than 7 weeks of nivolumab. Every patient relapsed after autologous stem cell transplantation, and brentuximab vedotin exposure varied. Complete response, partial response or progressive disease made up the best responses.

This chain uses TRBV6-1 with TRBJ2-7; D not resolved. This material consisted of peripheral blood mononuclear cells (PBMCs), taken before the fourth cycle of nivolumab. The receptor was derived from a human donor with classical Hodgkin lymphoma. The DNA of the CDR3 is TGTGCCAGCAGTTACTACGAGCAGTACTTC. Its protein product is CASSYYEQYF.